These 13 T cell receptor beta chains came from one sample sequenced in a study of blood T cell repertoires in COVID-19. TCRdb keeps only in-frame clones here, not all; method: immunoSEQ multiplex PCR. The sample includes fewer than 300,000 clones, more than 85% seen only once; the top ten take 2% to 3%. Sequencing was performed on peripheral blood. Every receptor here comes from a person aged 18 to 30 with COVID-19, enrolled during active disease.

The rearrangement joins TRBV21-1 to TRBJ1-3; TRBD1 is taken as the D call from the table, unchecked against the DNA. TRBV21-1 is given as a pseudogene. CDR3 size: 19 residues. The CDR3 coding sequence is TGTGCCAGCAGCAAAGTTAGGCCTCTCGTCGGACACCCTGGAAACACCATATATTTT. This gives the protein CASSKVRPLVGHPGNTIYF.

The CDR3 reads CASSFEGDTQYF. The CDR3 region has the DNA TGTGCCAGCAGTTTCGAGGGAGATACGCAGTATTTT. This chain uses TRBV6-6 with TRBJ2-3; TRBD2 might be the D (5 bases). This CDR3 contains 12 residues. Trimming cost V 4 bases and J 5 bases, with 7 bases left between them. CDR1 is MNHNY, CDR2 SVGAGI, per germline (reference sequence).

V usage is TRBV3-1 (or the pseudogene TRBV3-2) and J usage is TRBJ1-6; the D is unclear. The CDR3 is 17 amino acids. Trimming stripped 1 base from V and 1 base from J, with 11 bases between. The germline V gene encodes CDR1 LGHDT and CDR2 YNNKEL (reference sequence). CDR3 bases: TGTGCCAGCAGCCAAGTATCGGGATGGTCCTATAATTCACCCCTCCACTTT. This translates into CASSQVSGWSYNSPLHF.

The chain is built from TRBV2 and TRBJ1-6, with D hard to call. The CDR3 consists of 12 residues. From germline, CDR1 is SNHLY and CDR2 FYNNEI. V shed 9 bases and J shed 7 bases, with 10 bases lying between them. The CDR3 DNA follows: TGTGCCAGACAGACTATGAATTCACCCCTCCACTTT. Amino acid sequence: CARQTMNSPLHF.

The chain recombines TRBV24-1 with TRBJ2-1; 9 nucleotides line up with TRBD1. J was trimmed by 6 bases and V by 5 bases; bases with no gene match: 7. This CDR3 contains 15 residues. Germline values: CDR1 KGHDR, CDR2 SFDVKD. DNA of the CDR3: TGTGCCACCAGTGGCTTCCGGGACAGGGTCAATGAGCAGTTCTTC. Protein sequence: CATSGFRDRVNEQFF.

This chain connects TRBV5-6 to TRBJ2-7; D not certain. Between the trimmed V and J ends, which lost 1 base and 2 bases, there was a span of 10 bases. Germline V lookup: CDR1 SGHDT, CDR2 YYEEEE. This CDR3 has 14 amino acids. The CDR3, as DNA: TGTGCCAGCAGCTTGAATGAACAGCCCTACGAGCAGTACTTC. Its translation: CASSLNEQPYEQYF.

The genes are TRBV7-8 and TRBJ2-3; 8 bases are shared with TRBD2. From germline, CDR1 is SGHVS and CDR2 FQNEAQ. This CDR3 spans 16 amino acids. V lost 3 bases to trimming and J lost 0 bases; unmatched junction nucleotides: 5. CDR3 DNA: TGTGCCAGCAGCTTTAGCGGGGTCTTTAGCACAGATACGCAGTATTTT. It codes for CASSFSGVFSTDTQYF.

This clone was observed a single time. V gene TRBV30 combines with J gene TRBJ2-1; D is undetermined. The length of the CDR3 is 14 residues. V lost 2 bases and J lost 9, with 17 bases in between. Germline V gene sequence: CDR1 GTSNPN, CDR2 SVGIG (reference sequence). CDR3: CAWSREALSGEQFF. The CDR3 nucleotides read TGTGCCTGGAGTCGCGAAGCCCTGTCGGGTGAGCAGTTCTTC.

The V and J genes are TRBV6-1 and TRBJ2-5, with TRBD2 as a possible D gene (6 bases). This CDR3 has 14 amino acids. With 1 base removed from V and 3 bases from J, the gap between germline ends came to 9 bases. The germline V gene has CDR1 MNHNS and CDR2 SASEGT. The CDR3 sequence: CASSEVPGEETQYF. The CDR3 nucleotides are TGTGCCAGCAGTGAAGTCCCGGGGGAAGAGACCCAGTACTTC.

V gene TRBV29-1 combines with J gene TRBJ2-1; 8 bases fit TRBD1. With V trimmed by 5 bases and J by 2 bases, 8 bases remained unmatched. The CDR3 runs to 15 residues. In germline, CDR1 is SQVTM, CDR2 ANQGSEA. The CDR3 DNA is TGCAGCGTTTTCGGTGAGACAGGGGCCTACAATGAGCAGTTCTTC. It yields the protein CSVFGETGAYNEQFF.

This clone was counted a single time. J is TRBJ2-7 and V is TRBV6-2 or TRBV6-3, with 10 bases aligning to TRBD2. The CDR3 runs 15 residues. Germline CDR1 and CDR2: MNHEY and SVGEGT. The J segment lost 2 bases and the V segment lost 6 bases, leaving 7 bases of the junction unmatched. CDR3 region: CASSRGTSEPYEQYF. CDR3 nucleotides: TGTGCCAGCAGCCGGGGGACTAGCGAACCCTACGAGCAGTACTTC.

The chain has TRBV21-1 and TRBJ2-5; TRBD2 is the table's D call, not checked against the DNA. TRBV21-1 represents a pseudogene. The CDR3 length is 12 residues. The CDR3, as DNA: TGTGCCAGCAGCAAACCCCGGGAGGACCTGTACTTC. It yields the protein CASSKPREDLYF.

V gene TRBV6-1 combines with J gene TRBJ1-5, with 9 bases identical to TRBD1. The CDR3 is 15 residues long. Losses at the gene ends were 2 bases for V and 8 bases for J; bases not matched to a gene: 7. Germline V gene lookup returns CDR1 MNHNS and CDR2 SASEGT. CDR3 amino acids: CASSEPGQGFEPQHF. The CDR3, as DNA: TGTGCCAGCAGTGAACCGGGACAGGGCTTTGAGCCCCAGCATTTT.